This TCR beta chain was obtained from a study of blood T cell repertoires in COVID-19. Per the original methods: Quantification of nucleated cells was approximated via reference gene primer amplification. TCRdb's copy holds only in-frame clones and misses some; the assay was immunoSEQ multiplex PCR. The DNA was the basis for D and trimming; V, J and clone size are from that table. This table holds about 130,000 clones, 65% to 90% found once. With V trimmed by 0 bases and J by 0 bases, 7 bases remained unmatched. CDR1 and CDR2 (germline): SQVTM, ANQGSEA. The CDR3 runs to 18 residues. Specimen: peripheral blood. The rearrangement uses TRBV29-1 and TRBJ2-6; 8 nucleotides match TRBD1. This TCR was recovered from a man at least 80 years old with active or convalescent COVID-19. CDR3 residues: CSVEDPWTGLSGANVLTF. DNA of the CDR3: TGCAGCGTTGAAGATCCTTGGACAGGGCTCTCTGGGGCCAACGTCCTGACTTTC.